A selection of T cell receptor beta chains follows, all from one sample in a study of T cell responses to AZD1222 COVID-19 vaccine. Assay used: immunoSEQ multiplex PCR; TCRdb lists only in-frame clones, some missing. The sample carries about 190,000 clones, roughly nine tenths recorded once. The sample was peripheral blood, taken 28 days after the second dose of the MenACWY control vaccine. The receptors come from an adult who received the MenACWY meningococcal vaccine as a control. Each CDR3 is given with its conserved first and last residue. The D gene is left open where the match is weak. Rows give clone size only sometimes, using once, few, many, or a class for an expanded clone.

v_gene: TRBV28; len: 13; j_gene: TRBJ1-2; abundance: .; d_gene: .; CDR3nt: TGTGCCAGTCACTGGGGCGGAGACTATGGCTACACCTTC; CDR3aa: CASHWGGDYGYTF
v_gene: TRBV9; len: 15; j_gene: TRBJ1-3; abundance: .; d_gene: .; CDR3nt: TGTGCCAGCAGCCCCATACGGGGGTCTGGAAACACCATATATTTT; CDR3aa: CASSPIRGSGNTIYF
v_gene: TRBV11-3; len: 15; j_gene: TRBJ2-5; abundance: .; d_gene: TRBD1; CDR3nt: TGTGCCAGCAGCTTACTACAGGGGGCACGGGAGACCCAGTACTTC; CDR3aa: CASSLLQGARETQYF
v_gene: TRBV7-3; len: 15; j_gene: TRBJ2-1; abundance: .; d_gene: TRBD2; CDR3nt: TGTGCCAGCAGCTTCCGGACTAGCCAGACAAGCGAGCAGTTCTTC; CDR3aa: CASSFRTSQTSEQFF
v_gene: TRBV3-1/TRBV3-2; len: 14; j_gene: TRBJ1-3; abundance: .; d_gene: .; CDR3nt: TGTGCCAGCAGCCAGGGGGGCACTGGAAACACCATATATTTT; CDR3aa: CASSQGGTGNTIYF
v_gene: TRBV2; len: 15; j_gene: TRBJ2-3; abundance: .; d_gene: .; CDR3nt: TGTGCCAGCAGTGAAGAAGGGCGAGGGCACGGGACGCAGTATTTT; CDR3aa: CASSEEGRGHGTQYF
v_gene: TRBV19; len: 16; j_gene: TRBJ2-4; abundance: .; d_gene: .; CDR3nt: TGTGCCAGTAGTATGTGGGACTCGTCAGCCAAAAACATTCAGTACTTC; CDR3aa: CASSMWDSSAKNIQYF
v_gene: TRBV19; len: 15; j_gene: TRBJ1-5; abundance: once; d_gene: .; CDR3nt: TGTGCCAGTAGGGTGGTCATATCGTCCAATCAGCCCCAGCATTTT; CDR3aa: CASRVVISSNQPQHF
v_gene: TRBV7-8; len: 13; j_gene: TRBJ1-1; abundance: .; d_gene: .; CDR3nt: TGTGCCAGCAGCTTAACGGTGAACACTGAAGCTTTCTTT; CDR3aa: CASSLTVNTEAFF
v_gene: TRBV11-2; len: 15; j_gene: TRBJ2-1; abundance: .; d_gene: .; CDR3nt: TGTGCCAGCAGCTTGAGCGGGTTCGACACCGATGAGCAGTTCTTC; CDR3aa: CASSLSGFDTDEQFF
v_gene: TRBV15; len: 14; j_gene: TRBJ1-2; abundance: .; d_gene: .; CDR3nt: TGTGCCACCAGCAGAGATGAGGGCTTCTATGGCTACACCTTC; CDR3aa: CATSRDEGFYGYTF
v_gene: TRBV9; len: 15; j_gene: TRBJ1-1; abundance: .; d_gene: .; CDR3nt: TGTGCCAGCAGCGTAGACCAGGTTCAGAACACTGAAGCTTTCTTT; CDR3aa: CASSVDQVQNTEAFF
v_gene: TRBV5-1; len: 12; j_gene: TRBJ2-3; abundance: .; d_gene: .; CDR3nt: TGCGCCAGCAGCTTAAGCAGGGGTACGCAGTATTTT; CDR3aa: CASSLSRGTQYF
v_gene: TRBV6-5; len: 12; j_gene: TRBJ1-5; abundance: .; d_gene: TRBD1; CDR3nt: TGTGCCAGCAACCAGGGGGAGGTAGCCCAGCATTTT; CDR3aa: CASNQGEVAQHF
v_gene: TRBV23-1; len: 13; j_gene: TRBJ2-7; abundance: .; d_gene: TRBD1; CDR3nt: TGCGCCAGCAATTCTAGGGGGCAATACGAGCAGTACTTC; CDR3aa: CASNSRGQYEQYF
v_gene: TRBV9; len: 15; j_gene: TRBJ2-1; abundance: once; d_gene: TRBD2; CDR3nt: TGTGCCAGCAGCGAAGGACTAGCGGACTACAATGAGCAGTTCTTC; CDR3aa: CASSEGLADYNEQFF
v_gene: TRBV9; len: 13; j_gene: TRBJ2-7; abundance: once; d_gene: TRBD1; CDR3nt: TGTGCCAGCAGCTCCGGACAGGGCGACGAGCAGTACTTC; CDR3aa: CASSSGQGDEQYF
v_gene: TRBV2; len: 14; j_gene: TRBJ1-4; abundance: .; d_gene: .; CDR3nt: TGTGCCAGCAGTGGGGGGACTTCGAATGAAAAACTGTTTTTT; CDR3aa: CASSGGTSNEKLFF
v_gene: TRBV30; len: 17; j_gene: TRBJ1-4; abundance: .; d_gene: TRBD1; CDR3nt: TGTGCCTGGAGTGGCGGGACAGGAAGCCGGTCGCCCGAAAAACTGTTTTTT; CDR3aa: CAWSGGTGSRSPEKLFF
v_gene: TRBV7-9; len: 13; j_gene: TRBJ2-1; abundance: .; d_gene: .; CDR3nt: TGTGCCAGCAGCCTCGACGGCCCCAATGAGCAGTTCTTC; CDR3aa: CASSLDGPNEQFF
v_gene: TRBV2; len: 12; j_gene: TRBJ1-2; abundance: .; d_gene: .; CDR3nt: TGTGCCAGCAGTGTAGCCCGGAGGGGCTACACCTTC; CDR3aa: CASSVARRGYTF
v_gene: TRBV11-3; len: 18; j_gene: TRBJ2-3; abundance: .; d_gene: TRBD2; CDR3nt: TGTGCCAGCAGCTCCGGACTAGCGGGAGGGCCGTTAGCAGATACGCAGTATTTT; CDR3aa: CASSSGLAGGPLADTQYF
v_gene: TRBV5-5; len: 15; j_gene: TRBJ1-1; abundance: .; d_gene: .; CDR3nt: TGTGCCAGCAGCTTGGAGGGCGGGGTGGGCACTGAAGCTTTCTTT; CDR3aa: CASSLEGGVGTEAFF
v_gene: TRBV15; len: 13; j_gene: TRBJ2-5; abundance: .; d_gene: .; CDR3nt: TGTGCCACCAGCAGAGATCCGAGTGGGGCCCAGTACTTC; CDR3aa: CATSRDPSGAQYF
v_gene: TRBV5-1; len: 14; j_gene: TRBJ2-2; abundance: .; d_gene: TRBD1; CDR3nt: TGCGCCAGCAGCCGGGACAGGGGCACCGGGGAGCTGTTTTTT; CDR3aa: CASSRDRGTGELFF
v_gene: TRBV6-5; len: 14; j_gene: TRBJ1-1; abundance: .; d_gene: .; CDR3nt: TGTGCCAGCAGTCTACCTTTGGGGAACACTGAAGCTTTCTTT; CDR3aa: CASSLPLGNTEAFF
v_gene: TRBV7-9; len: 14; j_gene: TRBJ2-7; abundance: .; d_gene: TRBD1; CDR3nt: TGTGCCAGCCGTCCCCGGGACAGGGCGAACGAGCAGTACTTC; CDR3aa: CASRPRDRANEQYF
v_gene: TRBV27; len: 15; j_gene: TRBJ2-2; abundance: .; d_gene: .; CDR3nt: TGTGCCAGCAAATGGACAGTCGCCTACAACGGGGAGCTGTTTTTT; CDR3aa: CASKWTVAYNGELFF
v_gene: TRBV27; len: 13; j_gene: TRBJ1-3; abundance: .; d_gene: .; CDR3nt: TGTGCCAGCAGTTTGAGGGAGGGAAACACCATATATTTT; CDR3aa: CASSLREGNTIYF
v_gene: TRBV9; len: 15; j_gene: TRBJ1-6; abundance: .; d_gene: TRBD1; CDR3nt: TGTGCCAGCAGCCAAGACACAGGGGGACGATCACCCCTCCACTTT; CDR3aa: CASSQDTGGRSPLHF
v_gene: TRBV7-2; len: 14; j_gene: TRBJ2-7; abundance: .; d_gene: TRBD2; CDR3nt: TGTGCCAGCAGCCCTCAAGCGGGAGGTTACGAGCAGTACTTC; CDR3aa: CASSPQAGGYEQYF
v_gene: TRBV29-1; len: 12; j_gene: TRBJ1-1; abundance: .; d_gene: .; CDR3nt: TGCAGCTCGGACGATGGAGGAACTGAAGCTTTCTTT; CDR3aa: CSSDDGGTEAFF
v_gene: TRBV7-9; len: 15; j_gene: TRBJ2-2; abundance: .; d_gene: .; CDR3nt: TGTGCCAGCAGCTTAGCAGGGGTCCTCACCGGGGAGCTGTTTTTT; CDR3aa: CASSLAGVLTGELFF
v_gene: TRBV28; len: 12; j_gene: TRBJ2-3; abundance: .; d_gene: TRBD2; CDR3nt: TGTGCCAGCAGAGCGGGCGGGAGTACGCAGTATTTT; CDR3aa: CASRAGGSTQYF
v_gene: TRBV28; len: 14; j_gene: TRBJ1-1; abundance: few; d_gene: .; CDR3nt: TGTGCCAGCAGCCGAAACAGGGATGGGCCTGAAGCTTTCTTT; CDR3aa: CASSRNRDGPEAFF
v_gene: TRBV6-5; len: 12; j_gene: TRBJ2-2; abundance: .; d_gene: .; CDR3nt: TGTGCCAGCAGTTCACTAACCGGGGAGCTGTTTTTT; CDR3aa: CASSSLTGELFF
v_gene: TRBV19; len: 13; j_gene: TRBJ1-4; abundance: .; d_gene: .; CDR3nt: TGTGCCAGTCGGGACCCGATCAATGAAAAACTGTTTTTT; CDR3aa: CASRDPINEKLFF
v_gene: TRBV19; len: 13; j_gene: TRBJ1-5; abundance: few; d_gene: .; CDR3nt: TGTGCCAGTAGTGGAGTCAATGGTCAGCCCCAGCATTTT; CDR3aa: CASSGVNGQPQHF
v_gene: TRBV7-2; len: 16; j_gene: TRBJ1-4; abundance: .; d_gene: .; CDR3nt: TGTGCCAGCAGCTTATTCCAAGGGGGGCGCGATGAAAAACTGTTTTTT; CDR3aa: CASSLFQGGRDEKLFF
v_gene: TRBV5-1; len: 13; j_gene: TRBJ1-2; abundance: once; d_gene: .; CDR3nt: TGCGCCAGCAGCTTGAGTGTCTCAAGTGGCTACACCTTC; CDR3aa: CASSLSVSSGYTF
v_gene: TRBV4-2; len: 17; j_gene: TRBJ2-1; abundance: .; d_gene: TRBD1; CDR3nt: TGTGCCAGCAGCCAAGATCCGACAGGGAGCTCCTACAATGAGCAGTTCTTC; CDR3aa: CASSQDPTGSSYNEQFF
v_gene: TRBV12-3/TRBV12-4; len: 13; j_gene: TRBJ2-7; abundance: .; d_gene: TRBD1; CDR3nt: TGTGCCAGTGCCGGGACAGGGGTCTACGAGCAGTACTTC; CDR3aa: CASAGTGVYEQYF
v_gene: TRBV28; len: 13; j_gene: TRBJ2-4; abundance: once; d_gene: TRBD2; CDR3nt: TGTGCCAGCAGTTTAGGAGGGAGGGACATTCAGTACTTC; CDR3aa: CASSLGGRDIQYF
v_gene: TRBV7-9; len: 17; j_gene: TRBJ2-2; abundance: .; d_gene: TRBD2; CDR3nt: TGTGCCAGCAGTTTAGCGGGGGGCGCGATAAACACCGGGGAGCTGTTTTTT; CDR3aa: CASSLAGGAINTGELFF
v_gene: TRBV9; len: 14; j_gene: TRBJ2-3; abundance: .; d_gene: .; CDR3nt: TGTGCCAGCAGTCCTTTAGGCTTCACAGATACGCAGTATTTT; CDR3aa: CASSPLGFTDTQYF
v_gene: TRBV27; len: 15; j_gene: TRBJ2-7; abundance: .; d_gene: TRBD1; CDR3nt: TGTGCCAGCAAACTTACAGGGGGCAAGTCCTACGAGCAGTACTTC; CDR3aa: CASKLTGGKSYEQYF
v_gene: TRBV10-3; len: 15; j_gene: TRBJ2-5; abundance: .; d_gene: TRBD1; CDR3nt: TGTGCCATCAGGACAGGGATAGGTCCGGGAGAGACCCAGTACTTC; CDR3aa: CAIRTGIGPGETQYF
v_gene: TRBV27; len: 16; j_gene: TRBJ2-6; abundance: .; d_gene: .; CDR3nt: TGTGCCAGCAGTTTAGGGATGGGGGCTGGGGCCAACGTCCTGACTTTC; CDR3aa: CASSLGMGAGANVLTF
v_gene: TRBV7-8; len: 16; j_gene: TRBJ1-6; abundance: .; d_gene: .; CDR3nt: TGTGCCAGCAGCTTAGGCAGATCGGACGGCTCGGTACCCCTCCACTTT; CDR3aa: CASSLGRSDGSVPLHF
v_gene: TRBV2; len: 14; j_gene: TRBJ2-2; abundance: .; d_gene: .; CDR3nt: TGTGCCAGCATCTTGGGGGTTAACACCGGGGAGCTGTTTTTT; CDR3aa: CASILGVNTGELFF
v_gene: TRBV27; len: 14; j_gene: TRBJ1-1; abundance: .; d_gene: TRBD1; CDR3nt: TGTGCCAGCAGAAAGGACAGGTGGGACACTGAAGCTTTCTTT; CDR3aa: CASRKDRWDTEAFF
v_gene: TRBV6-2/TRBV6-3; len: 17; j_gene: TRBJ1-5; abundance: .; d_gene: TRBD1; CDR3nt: TGTGCCAGCAGTTGGGCGCCAGGGGGCCACGGCAATCAGCCCCAGCATTTT; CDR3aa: CASSWAPGGHGNQPQHF
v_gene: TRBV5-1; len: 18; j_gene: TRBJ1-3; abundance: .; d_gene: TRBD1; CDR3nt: TGCGCCAGCAGCTTGTGGGCAGGGGGCCTCCGCTCTGGAAACACCATATATTTT; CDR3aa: CASSLWAGGLRSGNTIYF
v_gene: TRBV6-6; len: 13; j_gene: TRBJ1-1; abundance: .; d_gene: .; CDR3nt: TGTGCCAGCAGCGCAGGGGAGCGCACTGAAGCTTTCTTT; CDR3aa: CASSAGERTEAFF
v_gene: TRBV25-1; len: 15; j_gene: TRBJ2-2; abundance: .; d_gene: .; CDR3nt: TGTGCCAGCAGTGAAAAGGCGGGATTGGTCGGGGAGCTGTTTTTT; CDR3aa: CASSEKAGLVGELFF